This T cell receptor (beta chain) was obtained from a study of T-cell reconstitution after alpha-beta-depleted transplantation in children. Study results and caveats: Most T-cell counts and diversity one year after the transplant came from T cells that were newly produced.

Preparation of the TCRbeta library was carried out with unique molecular identifiers. TCRdb re-derived calls from the PCR reads in MiXCR, one entry per CDR3 protein. The sample carries some 120,000 distinct CDR3 sequences, 23% recorded once. As concerns this clonotype: Its target is unknown. A much bigger clone sits one base away, suggesting this may be a read error.

Germline V lookup: CDR1 DFQATT, CDR2 SNEGSKA (reference sequence). This CDR3 region has 13 residues. J gave up 5 bases and V 6 bases, and 7 bases lay outside the gene matches. The source material was PBMCs, mostly from graft donor cells, sampled 180 days after TCRalphabeta/CD19-depleted stem cell transplant. This clonotype was obtained from a male patient aged 2-15 years who had a stem cell transplant for chronic granulomatous disease, so the T cells may come from the graft donor. This chain uses TRBV20-1 with TRBJ2-7, with 10 nucleotides matching TRBD2. This chain's CDR3 is CSAIAGGFHEQYF. The CDR3, as DNA: TGCAGTGCAATAGCGGGAGGATTCCACGAGCAGTACTTC.